The 9 T cell receptor beta chains listed next were all sequenced from one sample in a study of blood T cell repertoires in COVID-19. The data were produced by immunoSEQ multiplex PCR, yet TCRdb's version contains in-frame clones alone and is incomplete. The sample shows a few hundred thousand clones, 75% to 90% of them seen only once. The sample comprised peripheral blood. Receptors originate from an older woman with acute or convalescent COVID-19.

V is TRBV6-5 and J is TRBJ1-1; D ambiguous. Deletions cut 8 bases from V and 0 bases from J, with 16 bases between. CDR1 MNHEY and CDR2 SVGAGI come from the germline V gene. This CDR3 has 15 amino acids. Here the CDR3 DNA reads TGTGCCAGCGGATCGGAAGGCAGGATGAACACTGAAGCTTTCTTT. Translated, it gives CASGSEGRMNTEAFF.

The V call is TRBV9, the J call TRBJ2-6; D gene uncertain. Trimming took off 2 bases at V and 0 bases at J, with 9 bases between the two ends. From germline, CDR1 is SGDLS and CDR2 YYNGEE. This CDR3 is 16 amino acids long. CDR3 sequence (DNA): TGTGCCAGCAGCGTCACGATTAGCTCTGGGGCCAACGTCCTGACTTTC. Its translation: CASSVTISSGANVLTF. The variable domain in full, completed from reference TRBV9 and TRBJ2-6, reads DSGVTQTPKHLITATGQRVTLRCSPRSGDLSVYWYQQSLDQGLQFLIQYYNGEERAKGNILERFSAQQFPDLHSELNLSSLELGDSALYFCASSVTISSGANVLTFGAGSRLTVL.

This clone has a single count. The chain combines TRBV6-6 with TRBJ1-1; D not certain. CDR1 and CDR2 from the germline V gene are MNHNY and SVGAGI (reference sequence). The CDR3 spans 10 residues. Between the trimmed V and J ends, which lost 6 bases and 8 bases, there was a span of 7 bases. CDR3 in amino acids: CASRLLEAFF. CDR3 coding DNA: TGTGCCAGCAGGCTATTAGAAGCTTTCTTT.

With regard to this clone: One junction end does not reproduce the germline sequence, and a read error may be involved. V usage is TRBV6-2 or TRBV6-3 and J usage is TRBJ2-1, with 7 bases that match TRBD2. CDR3 length equals 16 residues. Per germline, CDR1 MNHEY and CDR2 SVGEGT. This CDR3 reads CASSYPGGSSYNGQFF. The DNA for the CDR3 is TGTGCCAGCAGTTACCCCGGCGGGAGCTCCTACAATGGGCAGTTCTTC.

The chain joins TRBV2 to TRBJ2-3; 7 nucleotides agree with TRBD2. Germline V gene data show CDR1 as SNHLY and CDR2 as FYNNEI. Germline trimming cut 8 bases from V and 0 bases from J; bases unmatched to any gene: 8. The CDR3 is 15 amino acids. CDR3 sequence reads: CASGGGVTSTDTQYF. CDR3 sequence (DNA): TGTGCCAGCGGTGGGGGGGTCACTAGCACAGATACGCAGTATTTT.

The CDR3 DNA sequence: TGTGCCAGCAGTTTTTCGGGACAGGGCACCGGGGAGCTGTTTTTT. Its protein product is CASSFSGQGTGELFF. The chain couples TRBV28 to TRBJ2-2; TRBD1 aligns across 9 bases. The germline gives CDR1 MDHEN, CDR2 SYDVKM. Trimming removed 3 bases from V and 4 bases from J; junction bases left unmatched: 3. The CDR3 loop spans 15 amino acids.

This chain uses TRBV2 with TRBJ1-5; 7 bases map to TRBD1. J was trimmed by 11 bases and V by 6 bases; bases with no gene match: 13. This CDR3 is 14 amino acids long. Per the germline V gene, CDR1 is SNHLY and CDR2 is FYNNEI. CDR3 sequence (DNA): TGTGCCAGCAGCCGGACAGGTGGGGGGTCGGCCCAGCATTTT. It encodes CASSRTGGGSAQHF.

The genes are TRBV6-2 or TRBV6-3 and TRBJ2-3; 9 bases are shared with TRBD2. The CDR3 covers 16 residues. The V and J ends lost 6 bases and 1 base, in that order; junction bases with no gene match: 8. From germline, CDR1 is MNHEY and CDR2 SVGEGT. CDR3 sequence (DNA): TGTGCCAGCAGCCGAATAGCGGGAGTGGGCACAGATACGCAGTATTTT. It translates to CASSRIAGVGTDTQYF.

The V call is TRBV3-1 (or the pseudogene TRBV3-2), the J call TRBJ2-5; D is possibly TRBD2 (5 bases). Trimming took 5 bases from V and 2 from J, leaving 12 bases between them. Germline V CDR1 and CDR2: LGHDT, YNNKEL (reference sequence). CDR3 length: 14 amino acids. CDR3 nucleotide sequence: TGTGCCAGCAGCGGTGGGAGATTACAAGAGACCCAGTACTTC. This gives the protein CASSGGRLQETQYF.